This T cell receptor (beta chain) comes out of a study of blood T cell repertoires in COVID-19. This table comes from immunoSEQ multiplex PCR, and its TCRdb copy is limited to in-frame clones, with some not included. The repertoire holds about 170,000 clones, with approximately 92% as singletons. V lost 2 bases, J lost 3 bases, and 11 bases lay in between. The CDR3 totals 14 residues. From germline, CDR1 is MNHEY and CDR2 SVGAGI. The sequenced sample consisted of peripheral blood. The J gene is TRBJ2-7, the V gene TRBV6-5; the D is unclear. This receptor was identified in a man aged 25-45 years with COVID-19, enrolled during active disease. The CDR3 loop reads CASSYDQRGYEQYF. The CDR3 DNA reads TGTGCCAGCAGTTACGACCAGCGCGGCTACGAGCAGTACTTC.